These 14 T cell receptor beta chains were all obtained from the same sample, sequenced in a study of shared clonotypes between healthy human individuals. Produced via immunoSEQ multiplex PCR; TCRdb's table is partial and in-frame only. The sample has about 510,000 clones, less than 96% seen once; the top ten hold 0.055% to 0.075%. The sequencing input was naive CD4+ T cells sorted from blood. Subset defined: CD45RA+ positively selected. These receptors all stem from a woman aged 25 to 39 in good health.

The chain uses TRBV28 and TRBJ1-1; TRBD1 aligns across 11 bases. The germline gives CDR1 MDHEN, CDR2 SYDVKM. The CDR3 contains 15 residues. After removal of 4 bases from V and 5 bases from J, the junction contained 6 bases not matched to a gene. The CDR3 here is CASSSAGTGGTEAFF. The CDR3 DNA follows: TGTGCCAGCAGTTCCGCCGGGACAGGGGGAACTGAAGCTTTCTTT.

This clone was seen a few times. The chain joins TRBV13 to TRBJ2-7; D is perhaps TRBD1 (5 bases). CDR1 and CDR2 from the germline V gene are PRHDT and FYEKMQ (reference sequence). V shed 6 bases and J shed 5 bases, with 23 bases lying between them. The CDR3 is made up of 16 amino acids. The CDR3: CASSHALAAGLDEQYF. The CDR3 DNA reads as TGTGCCAGCAGTCACGCCCTCGCGGCAGGGTTGGACGAGCAGTACTTC. Variable domain in full (rest from reference TRBV13 and TRBJ2-7): AAGVIQSPRHLIKEKRETATLKCYPIPRHDTVYWYQQGPGQDPQFLISFYEKMQSDKGSIPDRFSAQQFSDYHSELNMSSLELGDSALYFCASSHALAAGLDEQYFGPGTRLTVT.

This chain links TRBV7-2 with TRBJ2-1; the D gene is possibly TRBD2 (7 bases). This CDR3 is 15 amino acids long. V shed 5 bases and J shed 3 bases, with 14 bases lying between them. Germline V lookup: CDR1 SGHTA, CDR2 FQGNSA. The CDR3 spells CASSPSGGFYNEQFF. In nucleotides, the CDR3 is TGTGCCAGCAGCCCCTCGGGGGGCTTCTACAATGAGCAGTTCTTC.

V usage is TRBV21-1 and J usage is TRBJ1-1; TRBD1 was called by the table and not checked on the DNA. TRBV21-1 is termed a pseudogene. This CDR3 spans 20 amino acids. The CDR3 reads CASSKAAIGTGVALNTEAFF. As DNA, the CDR3 is TGTGCCAGCAGCAAAGCTGCTATCGGGACAGGGGTCGCGTTGAACACTGAAGCTTTCTTT.

This chain uses TRBV28 with TRBJ2-1, with 11 bases that match TRBD2. V shed 6 bases, J shed 5 bases, and the junction held 0 bases outside the gene matches. CDR3 length: 13 residues. The germline V gene encodes CDR1 MDHEN and CDR2 SYDVKM. This CDR3 is CASRTSGDNEQFF. CDR3 nucleotides: TGTGCCAGCAGGACTAGCGGGGACAATGAGCAGTTCTTC.

The chain has TRBV7-8 and TRBJ2-7; TRBD2 matches at 7 bases. V shed 3 bases and J 0 bases; nucleotides not matched to a gene: 5. This CDR3 comprises 15 residues. Germline loops: CDR1 SGHVS, CDR2 FQNEAQ. In DNA, the CDR3 is TGTGCCAGCAGCTTTAGCGGGCAGAGCTCCTACGAGCAGTACTTC. Protein: CASSFSGQSSYEQYF.

On this clone itself: The junction differs from germline at one of its ends, possibly a read error. The chain has TRBV5-1 and TRBJ2-1; TRBD2 matches at 9 bases. CDR1 and CDR2 (germline): SGHRS, YFSETQ. This CDR3 is built from 18 residues. The CDR3 DNA sequence: TGCGCCAGCAGATTGGCCGCGGGAGGGCCCAGTAGTTACAATGAGCAGTTCTTC. It yields the protein CASRLAAGGPSSYNEQFF.

This chain joins TRBV2 and TRBJ1-4; possible D gene TRBD1, 6 bases. Trimming shortened V by 6 bases and J by 3 bases, and 14 bases separated the two germline ends. The CDR3 is 15 residues long. Germline values: CDR1 SNHLY, CDR2 FYNNEI. CDR3 in DNA: TGTGCCAGCAGGAAGGAGGGGGGAGCTAATGAAAAACTGTTTTTT. As protein: CASRKEGGANEKLFF.

This chain uses TRBV4-1 with TRBJ2-7, with D hard to call. Trimming stripped 1 base from V and 5 bases from J, with 12 bases between. CDR3 length: 14 residues. Germline V gene lookup returns CDR1 MGHRA and CDR2 YSYEKL. The CDR3 nucleotides are TGCGCCAGCAGCCAAGGACCTATCAGCGACGAGCAGTACTTC. The encoded protein is CASSQGPISDEQYF.

The chain employs TRBV7-2 and TRBJ1-1, with 8 bases lining up with TRBD1. The germline V gene has CDR1 SGHTA and CDR2 FQGNSA. V was pared by 5 bases and J by 7 bases, with 6 bases of the junction left unmatched. CDR3 length equals 13 residues. CDR3 protein: CASSDQGASEAFF. The CDR3 DNA reads TGTGCCAGCAGCGATCAGGGGGCGAGTGAAGCTTTCTTT.

The rearrangement links TRBV28 to TRBJ1-5; the match to TRBD1 covers 7 bases. The germline CDR1 and CDR2 sequences are MDHEN and SYDVKM. V shed 3 bases, J shed 7 bases, and the junction held 9 bases outside the gene matches. CDR3 length: 15 amino acids. The CDR3: CASSFISGGRQPQHF. In DNA, the CDR3 is TGTGCCAGCAGTTTCATCTCAGGGGGTCGGCAGCCCCAGCATTTT.

V and J are TRBV18 and TRBJ2-1, with a tentative D call TRBD1 (6 bases). Looked up from germline, CDR1 is KGHSH and CDR2 is LQKENI. The CDR3 length is 13 residues. V lost 6 bases, J lost 9 bases, and 15 bases lay in between. CDR3 DNA sequence: TGTGCCAGCTCGCCTATACAGGGCGGTGAGCAGTTCTTC. Amino acid sequence: CASSPIQGGEQFF.

This chain connects TRBV28 to TRBJ2-2; D is unclear. The V end was cut by 8 bases, the J end by 0 bases, with 7 bases between. Germline CDR1 and CDR2: MDHEN and SYDVKM. The CDR3 length is 13 residues. Here the CDR3 reads CASASSNTGELFF. CDR3 nucleotides: TGTGCCAGCGCCTCCTCGAACACCGGGGAGCTGTTTTTT.

J is TRBJ2-7 and V is TRBV30, with 7 bases aligning to TRBD1. Germline V gives CDR1 GTSNPN, CDR2 SVGIG (reference sequence). The ends lost 3 bases at V and 2 bases at J; junction bases unmatched: 4. This CDR3 region has 13 residues. CDR3 nucleotides: TGTGCCTGGAGCGCCGGGACAGCCTACGAGCAGTACTTC. Protein: CAWSAGTAYEQYF.